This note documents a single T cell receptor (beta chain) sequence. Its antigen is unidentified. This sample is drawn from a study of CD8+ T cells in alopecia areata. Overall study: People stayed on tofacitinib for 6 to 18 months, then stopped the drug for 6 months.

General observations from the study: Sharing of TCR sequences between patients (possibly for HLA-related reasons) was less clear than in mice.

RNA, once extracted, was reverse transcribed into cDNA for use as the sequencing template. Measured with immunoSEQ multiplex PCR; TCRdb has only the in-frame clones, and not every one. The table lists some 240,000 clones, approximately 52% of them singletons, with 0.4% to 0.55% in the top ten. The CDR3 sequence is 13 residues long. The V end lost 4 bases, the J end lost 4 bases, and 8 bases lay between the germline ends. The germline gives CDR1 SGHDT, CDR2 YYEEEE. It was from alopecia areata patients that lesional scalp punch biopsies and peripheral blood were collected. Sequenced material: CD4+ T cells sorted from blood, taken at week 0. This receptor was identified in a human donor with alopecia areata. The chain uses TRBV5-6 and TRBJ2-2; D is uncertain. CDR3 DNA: TGTGCCAGCAGCCTGACGGGCACCGGGGAGCTGTTTTTT. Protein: CASSLTGTGELFF.